Following are 7 T cell receptor beta chains from one sample sequenced in a study of shared clonotypes between healthy human individuals. TCRdb's copy holds only in-frame clones and misses some; the assay was immunoSEQ multiplex PCR. In the table there are 550,000 to 800,000 clones, 90% of which are singletons. Sequenced: memory CD8+ T cells from PBMCs. Subset: CD45RO+ cells pooled with CCR7-negative TemRA cells. The receptors were sampled from a man aged 18-30 years in good health. Some clones in this sample may be carry-over from other donors' samples.

The V gene is TRBV7-8, the J gene TRBJ2-2; D possibly matches TRBD1 or TRBD2 (6 bases each). V was cut by 7 bases and J by 0 bases, with 15 bases left in between. Germline V gene lookup returns CDR1 SGHVS and CDR2 FQNEAQ. The CDR3 extends over 16 amino acids. The CDR3 protein is CASMPLRGANTGELFF. CDR3 sequence (DNA): TGTGCCAGCATGCCTCTGAGGGGGGCGAACACCGGGGAGCTGTTTTTT.

The J gene is TRBJ1-1, the V gene TRBV7-3; D remains ambiguous. CDR1 is SGHTA, CDR2 FQGTGA, per germline. The CDR3 extends over 15 amino acids. V lost 2 bases and J lost 0, with 10 bases in between. CDR3 nucleotides: TGTGCCAGCAGCTTAGTTCGCAGGATGAACACTGAAGCTTTCTTT. This encodes CASSLVRRMNTEAFF.

The genes are TRBV2 and TRBJ2-7, with D perhaps matching TRBD1 or TRBD2 (5 bases each). The CDR3 spans 14 residues. With 4 bases removed from V and 4 bases from J, the gap between germline ends came to 14 bases. The germline V gene has CDR1 SNHLY and CDR2 FYNNEI. Here the CDR3 DNA reads TGTGCCAGCAGTGGGGGACCTGCGGGTTACGAGCAGTACTTC. Residues: CASSGGPAGYEQYF.

Notes on this clone: A much larger clone is a single base away; this may be a read error. This rearrangement joins TRBV11-2 to TRBJ2-3, with D possibly matching TRBD2 (5 bases). With 3 bases removed from V and 3 bases from J, the gap between germline ends came to 7 bases. Germline CDR1 SGHAT, CDR2 FQNNGV. The CDR3 has 13 residues. The CDR3 sequence: CASSLWRTDTQYF. In DNA form, the CDR3 reads TGTGCCAGCAGCTTGTGGAGGACAGATACGCAGTATTTT. Full variable domain (outside the CDR3, taken from reference TRBV11-2 and TRBJ2-3): EAGVAQSPRYKIIEKRQSVAFWCNPISGHATLYWYQQILGQGPKLLIQFQNNGVVDDSQLPKDRFSAERLKGVDSTLKIQPAKLEDSAVYLCASSLWRTDTQYFGPGTRLTVL.

V usage is TRBV14 and J usage is TRBJ2-2; D is ambiguous. Trimming pared 0 bases from V and 1 base from J, leaving 9 bases between. This CDR3 spans 16 amino acids. Germline V lookup: CDR1 SGHDN, CDR2 FVKESK. CDR3 in DNA: TGTGCCAGCAGCCAAGATGATGCTTTGAACACCGGGGAGCTGTTTTTT. It encodes CASSQDDALNTGELFF.

V gene TRBV19 combines with J gene TRBJ1-2, with D perhaps TRBD1 (6 bases). Germline V lookup: CDR1 LNHDA, CDR2 SQIVND (reference sequence). The CDR3 has 15 amino acids. V lost 3 bases to trimming and J lost 5 bases, with 16 bases between them. In DNA form, the CDR3 reads TGTGCCAGTAGTATCGGAGTCGGACAGATATATGGCTACACCTTC. Encoded protein: CASSIGVGQIYGYTF.

CDR3 sequence (DNA): TGTGCCAGCAGCTGGACAGGGAACACAGATACGCAGTATTTT. Amino acid sequence: CASSWTGNTDTQYF. The chain links TRBV27 to TRBJ2-3, with 8 positions matching TRBD1. The CDR3 length is 14 residues. V lost 6 bases to trimming and J lost 2 bases; unmatched junction nucleotides: 4. Germline CDR1 MNHEY, CDR2 SMNVEV (reference sequence).